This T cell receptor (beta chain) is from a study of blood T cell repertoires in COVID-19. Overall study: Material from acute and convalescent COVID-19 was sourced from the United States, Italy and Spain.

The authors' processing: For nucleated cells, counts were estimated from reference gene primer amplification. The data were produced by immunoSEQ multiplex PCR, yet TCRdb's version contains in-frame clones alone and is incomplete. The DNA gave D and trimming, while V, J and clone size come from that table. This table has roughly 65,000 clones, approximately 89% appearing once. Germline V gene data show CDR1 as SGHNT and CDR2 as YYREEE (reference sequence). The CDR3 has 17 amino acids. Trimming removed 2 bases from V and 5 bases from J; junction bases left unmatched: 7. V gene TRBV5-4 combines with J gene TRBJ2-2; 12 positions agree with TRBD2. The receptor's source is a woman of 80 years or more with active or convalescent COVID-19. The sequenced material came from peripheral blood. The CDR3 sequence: CASSLGLAGLGTGELFF. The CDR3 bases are TGTGCCAGCAGCTTAGGACTAGCGGGGCTGGGGACCGGGGAGCTGTTTTTT.